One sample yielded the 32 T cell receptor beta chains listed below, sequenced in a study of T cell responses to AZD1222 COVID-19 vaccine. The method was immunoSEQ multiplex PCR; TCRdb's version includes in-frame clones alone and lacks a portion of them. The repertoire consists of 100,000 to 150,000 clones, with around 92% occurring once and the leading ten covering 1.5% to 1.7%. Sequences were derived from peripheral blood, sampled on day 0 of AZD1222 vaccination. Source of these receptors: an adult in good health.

This CDR3 is CASRPDRDSPLHF. The CDR3 DNA reads as TGTGCCAGCAGACCTGACAGGGACTCACCCCTCCACTTT. The chain uses TRBV6-5 and TRBJ1-6; 7 nucleotides match TRBD1. With 6 bases clipped from V and 10 bases from J, the junction kept 6 bases outside the gene matches. CDR3 length: 13 amino acids. Germline loops: CDR1 MNHEY, CDR2 SVGAGI.

The CDR3 here is CASSLLAGGTSYEQYF. CDR3 sequence (DNA): TGTGCCAGCAGCTTACTAGCGGGAGGTACCTCCTACGAGCAGTACTTC. The chain recombines TRBV14 with TRBJ2-7; 12 nucleotides match TRBD2. The CDR3 is 16 residues long. Germline V CDR1 and CDR2: SGHDN, FVKESK. V was clipped by 5 bases and J by 0 bases; unmatched bases: 5.

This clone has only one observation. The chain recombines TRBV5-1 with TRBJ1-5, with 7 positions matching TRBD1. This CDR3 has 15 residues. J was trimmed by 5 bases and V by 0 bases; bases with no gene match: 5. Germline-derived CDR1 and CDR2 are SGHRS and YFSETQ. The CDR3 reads CASSLGATGDQPQHF. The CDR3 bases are TGCGCCAGCAGCTTGGGGGCAACAGGGGATCAGCCCCAGCATTTT.

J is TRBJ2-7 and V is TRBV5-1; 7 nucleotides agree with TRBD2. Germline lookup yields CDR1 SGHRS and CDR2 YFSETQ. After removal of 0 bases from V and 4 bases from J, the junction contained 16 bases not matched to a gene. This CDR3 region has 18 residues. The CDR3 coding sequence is TGCGCCAGCAGCTTGGCTTCGATGGCGGGAGCACGAACGTACGAGCAGTACTTC. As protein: CASSLASMAGARTYEQYF. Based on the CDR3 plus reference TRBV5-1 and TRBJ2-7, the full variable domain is KAGVTQTPRYLIKTRGQQVTLSCSPISGHRSVSWYQQTPGQGLQFLFEYFSETQRNKGNFPGRFSGRQFSNSRSEMNVSTLELGDSALYLCASSLASMAGARTYEQYFGPGTRLTVT.

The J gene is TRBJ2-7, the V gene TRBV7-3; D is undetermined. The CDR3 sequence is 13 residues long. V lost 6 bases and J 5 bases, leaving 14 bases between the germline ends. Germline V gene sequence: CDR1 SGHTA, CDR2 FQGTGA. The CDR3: CASSRGFEDEQYF. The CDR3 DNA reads TGTGCCAGCAGTCGAGGCTTCGAGGACGAGCAGTACTTC.

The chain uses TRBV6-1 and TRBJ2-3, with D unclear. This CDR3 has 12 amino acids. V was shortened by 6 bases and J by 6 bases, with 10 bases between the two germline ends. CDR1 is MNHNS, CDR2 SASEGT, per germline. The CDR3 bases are TGTGCCAGCAGCCCCACAGTGGATACGCAGTATTTT. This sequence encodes CASSPTVDTQYF.

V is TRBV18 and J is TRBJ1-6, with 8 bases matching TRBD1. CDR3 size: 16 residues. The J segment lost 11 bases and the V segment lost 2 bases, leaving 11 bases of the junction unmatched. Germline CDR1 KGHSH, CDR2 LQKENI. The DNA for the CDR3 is TGTGCCAGCTCACCAAACGGACAGGGTACAAGGGCACCCCTCCACTTT. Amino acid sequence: CASSPNGQGTRAPLHF.

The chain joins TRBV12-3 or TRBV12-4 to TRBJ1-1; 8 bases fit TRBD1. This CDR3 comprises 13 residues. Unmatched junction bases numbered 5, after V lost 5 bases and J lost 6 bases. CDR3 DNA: TGTGCCAGCAGTATCCGACAGGGGCCTGAAGCTTTCTTT. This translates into CASSIRQGPEAFF.

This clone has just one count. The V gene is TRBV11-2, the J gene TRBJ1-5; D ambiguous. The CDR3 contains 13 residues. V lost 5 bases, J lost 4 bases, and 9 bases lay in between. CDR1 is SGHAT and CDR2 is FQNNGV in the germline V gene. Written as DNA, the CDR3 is TGTGCCAGCAGCCCAGCTACTAATCAGCCCCAGCATTTT. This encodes CASSPATNQPQHF. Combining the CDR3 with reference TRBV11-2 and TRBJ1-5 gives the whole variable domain EAGVAQSPRYKIIEKRQSVAFWCNPISGHATLYWYQQILGQGPKLLIQFQNNGVVDDSQLPKDRFSAERLKGVDSTLKIQPAKLEDSAVYLCASSPATNQPQHFGDGTRLSIL.

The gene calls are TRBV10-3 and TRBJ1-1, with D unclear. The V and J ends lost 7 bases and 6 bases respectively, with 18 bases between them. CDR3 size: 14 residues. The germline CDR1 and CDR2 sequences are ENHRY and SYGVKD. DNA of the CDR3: TGTGCCATCACTTTTTCGGAATATAAGGCTGAAGCTTTCTTT. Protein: CAITFSEYKAEAFF.

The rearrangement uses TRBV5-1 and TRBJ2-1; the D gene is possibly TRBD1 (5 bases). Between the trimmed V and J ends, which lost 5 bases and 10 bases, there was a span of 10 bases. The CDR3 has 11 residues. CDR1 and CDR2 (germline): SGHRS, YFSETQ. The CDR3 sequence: CASRGYREQFF. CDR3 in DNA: TGCGCCAGCAGGGGGTACAGGGAGCAGTTCTTC. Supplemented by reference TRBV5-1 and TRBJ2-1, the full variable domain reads KAGVTQTPRYLIKTRGQQVTLSCSPISGHRSVSWYQQTPGQGLQFLFEYFSETQRNKGNFPGRFSGRQFSNSRSEMNVSTLELGDSALYLCASRGYREQFFGPGTRLTVL.

The CDR3 reads CASKRETTYEQYF. The CDR3 DNA follows: TGTGCCAGCAAACGGGAGACCACCTACGAGCAGTACTTC. The chain has TRBV6-6 and TRBJ2-7, with D perhaps matching TRBD2 (6 bases). CDR3 size: 13 residues. Trimming took 7 bases from V and 2 from J, leaving 12 bases between them. Germline loops: CDR1 MNHNY, CDR2 SVGAGI (reference sequence).

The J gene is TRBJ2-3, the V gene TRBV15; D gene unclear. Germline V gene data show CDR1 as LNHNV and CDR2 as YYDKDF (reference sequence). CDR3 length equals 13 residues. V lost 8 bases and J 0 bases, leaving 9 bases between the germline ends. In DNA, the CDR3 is TGTGCCACCCAGGACGGAAGCACAGATACGCAGTATTTT. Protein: CATQDGSTDTQYF.

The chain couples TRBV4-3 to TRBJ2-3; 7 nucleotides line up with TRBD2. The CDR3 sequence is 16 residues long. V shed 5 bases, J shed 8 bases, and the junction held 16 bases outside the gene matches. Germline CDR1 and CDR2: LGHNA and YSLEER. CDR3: CASSNLEAGVASTQYF. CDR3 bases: TGCGCCAGCAGCAACCTTGAGGCGGGAGTTGCGAGTACGCAGTATTTT.

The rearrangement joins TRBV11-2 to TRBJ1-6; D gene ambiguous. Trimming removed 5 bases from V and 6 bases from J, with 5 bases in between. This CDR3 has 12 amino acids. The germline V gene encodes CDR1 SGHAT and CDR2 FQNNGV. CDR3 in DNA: TGTGCCAGCAGCCCGATTAATTCACCCCTCCACTTT. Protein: CASSPINSPLHF.

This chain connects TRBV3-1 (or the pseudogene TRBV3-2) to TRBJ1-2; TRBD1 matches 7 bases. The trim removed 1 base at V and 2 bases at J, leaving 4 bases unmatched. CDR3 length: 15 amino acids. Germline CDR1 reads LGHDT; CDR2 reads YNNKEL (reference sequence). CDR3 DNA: TGTGCCAGCAGCCAAGTAGCAGGGGGAAACTATGGCTACACCTTC. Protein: CASSQVAGGNYGYTF.

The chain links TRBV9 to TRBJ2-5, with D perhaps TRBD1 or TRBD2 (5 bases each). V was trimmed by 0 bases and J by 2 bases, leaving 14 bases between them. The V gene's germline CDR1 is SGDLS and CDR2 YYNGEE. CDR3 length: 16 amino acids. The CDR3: CASSVDGATAQETQYF. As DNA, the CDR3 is TGTGCCAGCAGCGTAGACGGGGCGACAGCTCAAGAGACCCAGTACTTC.

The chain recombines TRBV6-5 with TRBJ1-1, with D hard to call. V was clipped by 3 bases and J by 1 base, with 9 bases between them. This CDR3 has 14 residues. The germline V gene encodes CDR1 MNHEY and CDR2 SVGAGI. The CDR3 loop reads CASSYLLGNTEAFF. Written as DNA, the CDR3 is TGTGCCAGCAGTTATTTGCTCGGGAACACTGAAGCTTTCTTT.

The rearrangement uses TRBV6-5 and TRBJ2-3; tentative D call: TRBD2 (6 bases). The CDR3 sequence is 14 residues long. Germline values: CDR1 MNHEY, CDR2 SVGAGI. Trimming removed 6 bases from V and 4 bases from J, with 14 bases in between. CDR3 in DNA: TGTGCCAGCAGCCGCCTAGCGTCGGCAGATACGCAGTATTTT. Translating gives CASSRLASADTQYF.

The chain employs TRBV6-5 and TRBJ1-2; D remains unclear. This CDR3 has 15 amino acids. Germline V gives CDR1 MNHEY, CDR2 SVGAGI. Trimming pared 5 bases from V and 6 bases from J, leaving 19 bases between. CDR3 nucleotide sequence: TGTGCCAGCAGTCGCGGACGTACAGCCCGTCATGGCTACACCTTC. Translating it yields CASSRGRTARHGYTF.

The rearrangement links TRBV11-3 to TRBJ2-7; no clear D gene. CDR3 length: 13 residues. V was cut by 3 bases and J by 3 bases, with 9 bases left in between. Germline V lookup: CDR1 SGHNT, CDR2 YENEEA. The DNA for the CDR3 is TGTGCCAGCAGCTTTCTGAAGAGCTACGAGCAGTACTTC. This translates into CASSFLKSYEQYF.

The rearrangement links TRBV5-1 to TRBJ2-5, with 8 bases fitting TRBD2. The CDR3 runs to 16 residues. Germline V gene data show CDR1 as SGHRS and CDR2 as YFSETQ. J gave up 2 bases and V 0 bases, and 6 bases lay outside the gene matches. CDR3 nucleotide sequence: TGCGCCAGCAGCTTGGGTGCGGGAGGAGGGCAAGAGACCCAGTACTTC. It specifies CASSLGAGGGQETQYF.

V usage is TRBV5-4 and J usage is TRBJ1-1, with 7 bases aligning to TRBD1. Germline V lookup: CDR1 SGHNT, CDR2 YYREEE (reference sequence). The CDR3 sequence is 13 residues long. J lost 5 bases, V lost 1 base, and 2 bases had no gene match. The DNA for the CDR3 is TGTGCCAGCAGCTTGACAGGGGTAACTGAAGCTTTCTTT. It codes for CASSLTGVTEAFF.

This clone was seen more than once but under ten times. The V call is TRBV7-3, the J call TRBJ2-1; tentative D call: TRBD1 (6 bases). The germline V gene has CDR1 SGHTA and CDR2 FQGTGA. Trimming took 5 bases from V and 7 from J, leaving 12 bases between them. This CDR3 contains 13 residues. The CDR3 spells CASSKDRTNEQFF. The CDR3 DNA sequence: TGTGCCAGCAGCAAAGACAGGACTAATGAGCAGTTCTTC.

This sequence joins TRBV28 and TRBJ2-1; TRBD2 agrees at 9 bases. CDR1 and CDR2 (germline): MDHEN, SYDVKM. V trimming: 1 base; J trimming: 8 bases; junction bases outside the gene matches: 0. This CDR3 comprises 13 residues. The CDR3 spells CASSLLAGDEQFF. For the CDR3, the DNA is TGTGCCAGCAGTTTATTAGCGGGAGATGAGCAGTTCTTC.

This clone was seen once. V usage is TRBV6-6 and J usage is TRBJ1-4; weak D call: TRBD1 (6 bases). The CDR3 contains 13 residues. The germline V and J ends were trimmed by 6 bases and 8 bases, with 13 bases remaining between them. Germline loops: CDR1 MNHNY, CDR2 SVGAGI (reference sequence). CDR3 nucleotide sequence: TGTGCCAGCAGCAAGTCTGGGGGCGAAAAACTGTTTTTT. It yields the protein CASSKSGGEKLFF.

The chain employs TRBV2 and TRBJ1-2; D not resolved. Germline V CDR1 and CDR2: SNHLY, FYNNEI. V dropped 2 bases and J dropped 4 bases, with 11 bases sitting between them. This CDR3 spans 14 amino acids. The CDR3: CASSEYAVAYGYTF. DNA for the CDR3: TGTGCCAGCAGTGAATACGCTGTAGCCTATGGCTACACCTTC.

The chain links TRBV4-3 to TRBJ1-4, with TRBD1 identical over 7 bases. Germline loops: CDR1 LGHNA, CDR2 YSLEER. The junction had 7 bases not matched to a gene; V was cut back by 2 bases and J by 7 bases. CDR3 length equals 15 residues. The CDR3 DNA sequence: TGCGCCAGCAGCCAATCATACTACAGGGGTGAAAAACTGTTTTTT. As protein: CASSQSYYRGEKLFF.

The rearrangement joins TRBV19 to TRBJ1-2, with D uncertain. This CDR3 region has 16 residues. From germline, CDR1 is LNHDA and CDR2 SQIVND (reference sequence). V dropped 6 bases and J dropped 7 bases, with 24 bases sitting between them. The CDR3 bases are TGTGCCAGTAGGAAGGGAACCTCTGGGTTGTCAACTGGCTACACCTTC. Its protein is CASRKGTSGLSTGYTF.

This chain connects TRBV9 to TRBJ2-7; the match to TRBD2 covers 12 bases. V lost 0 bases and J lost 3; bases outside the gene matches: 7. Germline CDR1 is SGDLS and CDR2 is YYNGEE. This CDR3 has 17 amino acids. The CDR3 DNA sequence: TGTGCCAGCAGCGTAGATGGACTAGCGGGGTTAAGCTACGAGCAGTACTTC. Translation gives CASSVDGLAGLSYEQYF.

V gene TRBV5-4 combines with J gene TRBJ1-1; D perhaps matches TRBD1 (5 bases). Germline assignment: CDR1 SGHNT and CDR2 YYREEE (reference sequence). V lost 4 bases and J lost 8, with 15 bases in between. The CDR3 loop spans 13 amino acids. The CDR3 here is CASSTRTPGEAFF. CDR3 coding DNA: TGTGCCAGCAGCACGCGGACCCCAGGGGAAGCTTTCTTT.

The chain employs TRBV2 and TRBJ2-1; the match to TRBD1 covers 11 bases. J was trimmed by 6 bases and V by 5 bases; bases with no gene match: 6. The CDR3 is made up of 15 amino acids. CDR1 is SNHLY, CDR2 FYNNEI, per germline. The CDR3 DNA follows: TGTGCCAGCAGTCCGGACAGGGGGCCCCCCAATGAGCAGTTCTTC. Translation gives CASSPDRGPPNEQFF.